Shown below are 13 T cell receptor beta chains from a single sample sequenced in a study of cytotoxic CD8 clonotypes in ibrutinib-treated CLL. Assay: immunoSEQ multiplex PCR; the TCRdb copy retains only in-frame clones and omits some. The sample comprises a few hundred thousand clones, almost 80% of which are singletons, and about 6.7% rests with the top ten. The sequenced sample was PBMCs, obtained before ibrutinib treatment. These receptors were collected from a human donor with chronic lymphocytic leukemia.

This clone has just one count. This chain joins TRBV30 and TRBJ2-5; D may match TRBD1 or TRBD2 (6 bases each). This CDR3 contains 14 residues. CDR1 GTSNPN and CDR2 SVGIG come from the germline V gene (reference sequence). With 2 bases removed from V and 2 bases from J, the gap between germline ends came to 12 bases. In DNA form, the CDR3 reads TGTGCCTGGAGTTGGGGGGCGCAACAAGAGACCCAGTACTTC. It encodes CAWSWGAQQETQYF.

The rearrangement joins TRBV4-2 to TRBJ1-3; D perhaps matches TRBD1 (5 bases). The CDR3 loop spans 15 amino acids. Trimming cost V 0 bases and J 0 bases, with 6 bases left between them. The V gene's germline CDR1 is LGHNA and CDR2 YNFKEQ. DNA for the CDR3: TGTGCCAGCAGCCAAGACAGGGCCTCTGGAAACACCATATATTTT. This sequence encodes CASSQDRASGNTIYF.

The V gene is TRBV6-6, the J gene TRBJ1-2; 7 bases are a match to TRBD1. Per the germline V gene, CDR1 is MNHNY and CDR2 is SVGAGI (reference sequence). This CDR3 region has 14 residues. The trim removed 6 bases at V and 5 bases at J, leaving 9 bases unmatched. CDR3 amino acids: CASRTDRAVYGYTF. The CDR3 DNA reads as TGTGCCAGCAGGACCGACAGGGCGGTGTATGGCTACACCTTC.

This sequence joins TRBV4-2 and TRBJ2-7; D perhaps matches TRBD1 (6 bases). The length of the CDR3 is 14 residues. Germline CDR1 is LGHNA and CDR2 is YNFKEQ. The ends were cut back, 8 bases at V and 2 bases at J, with 16 bases in the middle. CDR3 DNA sequence: TGTGCCAGCGCGTCCGGGACAACGACCTACGAGCAGTACTTC. Translation gives CASASGTTTYEQYF.

The chain uses TRBV27 and TRBJ1-2, with 7 positions matching TRBD1. CDR1 is MNHEY, CDR2 SMNVEV, per germline (reference sequence). The CDR3 length is 13 residues. With V trimmed by 5 bases and J by 8 bases, 8 bases remained unmatched. This CDR3 is CASSPTGPGGYTF. DNA of the CDR3: TGTGCCAGCAGTCCGACAGGGCCCGGGGGCTACACCTTC.

A remark on this clone: The sample contains more than one DNA sequence encoding this CDR3. The J gene is TRBJ1-5, the V gene TRBV5-1, with 11 bases matching TRBD1. The CDR3 spans 15 residues. The germline V gene has CDR1 SGHRS and CDR2 YFSETQ. J gave up 4 bases and V 2 bases, and 2 bases lay outside the gene matches. The CDR3 reads CASSFGTGGNQPQHF. The CDR3 nucleotides are TGCGCCAGCAGCTTCGGGACAGGGGGGAATCAGCCCCAGCATTTT.

A single count supports this clone. The chain is built from TRBV25-1 and TRBJ1-4; 8 bases are a match to TRBD1. Germline CDR1 is MGHDK and CDR2 is SYGVNS. With V trimmed by 4 bases and J by 7 bases, 8 bases remained unmatched. The CDR3 loop spans 15 amino acids. The chain's CDR3 is CASSGSGGEGEKLFF. In nucleotides, the CDR3 is TGTGCCAGCAGTGGTTCAGGGGGCGAAGGTGAAAAACTGTTTTTT. Full variable domain (remainder filled in from reference TRBV25-1 and TRBJ1-4): EADIYQTPRYLVIGTGKKITLECSQTMGHDKMYWYQQDPGMELHLIHYSYGVNSTEKGDLSSESTVSRIRTEHFPLTLESARPSHTSQYLCASSGSGGEGEKLFFGSGTQLSVL.

The V call is TRBV19, the J call TRBJ2-1; D possibly corresponds to TRBD2 (6 bases). V gave up 6 bases and J gave up 4 bases, with 13 bases separating them. CDR1 and CDR2 (germline): LNHDA, SQIVND (reference sequence). The CDR3 is 14 residues long. The CDR3 loop reads CASSNLASYNEQFF. DNA of the CDR3: TGTGCCAGTAGCAATCTAGCGTCGTACAATGAGCAGTTCTTC.

The chain recombines TRBV6-5 with TRBJ2-3; 7 bases are a match to TRBD2. Germline loops: CDR1 MNHEY, CDR2 SVGAGI. CDR3 size: 14 residues. The trim removed 8 bases at V and 2 bases at J, leaving 7 bases unmatched. CDR3 amino acids: CASGGLAATDTQYF. In DNA, the CDR3 is TGTGCCAGCGGGGGTCTAGCGGCCACAGATACGCAGTATTTT.

This clone was recorded only once. The chain has TRBV5-1 and TRBJ2-7; 11 bases agree with TRBD1. Germline V gene sequence: CDR1 SGHRS, CDR2 YFSETQ. This CDR3 has 15 amino acids. With V trimmed by 0 bases and J by 3 bases, 2 bases remained unmatched. The DNA of the CDR3 is TGCGCCAGCAGCTTGGGCGGGACAGGGGGCTACGAGCAGTACTTC. Translated, it gives CASSLGGTGGYEQYF.

The chain is built from TRBV9 and TRBJ1-2; possible D gene TRBD1, 5 bases. This CDR3 has 14 amino acids. V shed 3 bases and J shed 5 bases, with 14 bases lying between them. The germline gives CDR1 SGDLS, CDR2 YYNGEE. CDR3 protein: CASSEQGRRYGYTF. The DNA for the CDR3 is TGTGCCAGCAGCGAGCAGGGTAGACGGTATGGCTACACCTTC. Together with reference TRBV9 and TRBJ1-2, the CDR3 gives the full variable domain: DSGVTQTPKHLITATGQRVTLRCSPRSGDLSVYWYQQSLDQGLQFLIQYYNGEERAKGNILERFSAQQFPDLHSELNLSSLELGDSALYFCASSEQGRRYGYTFGSGTRLTVV.

The V gene is TRBV4-2, the J gene TRBJ2-6; D might be TRBD1 (6 bases). The germline CDR1 and CDR2 sequences are LGHNA and YNFKEQ. The CDR3 length is 16 residues. V was cut by 0 bases and J by 2 bases, with 8 bases left in between. CDR3 DNA sequence: TGTGCCAGCAGCCAAGATGGGGGCGCTGGGGCCAACGTCCTGACTTTC. Protein product: CASSQDGGAGANVLTF.

This clone was seen more than once but under ten times. In DNA, the CDR3 is TGTGCCATCAGGTTTGAGGTGAACACTGAAGCTTTCTTT. Translation gives CAIRFEVNTEAFF. The chain joins TRBV10-3 to TRBJ1-1; D ambiguous. This CDR3 region has 13 residues. V lost 6 bases to trimming and J lost 0 bases, with 8 bases between them. The germline gives CDR1 ENHRY, CDR2 SYGVKD.